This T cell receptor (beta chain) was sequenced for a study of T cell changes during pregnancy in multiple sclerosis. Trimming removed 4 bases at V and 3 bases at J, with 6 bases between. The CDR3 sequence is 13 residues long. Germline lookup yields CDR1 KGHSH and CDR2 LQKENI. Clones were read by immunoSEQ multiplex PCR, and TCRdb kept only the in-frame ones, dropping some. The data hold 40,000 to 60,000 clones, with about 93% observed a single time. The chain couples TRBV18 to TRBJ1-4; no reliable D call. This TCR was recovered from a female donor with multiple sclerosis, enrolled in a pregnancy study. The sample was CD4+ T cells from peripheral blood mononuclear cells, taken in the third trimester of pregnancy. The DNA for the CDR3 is TGTGCCAGCTCACTATCGTCTAATGAAAAACTGTTTTTT. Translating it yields CASSLSSNEKLFF.